This entry lists 22 T cell receptor beta chains sequenced from one sample in a study of cytomegalovirus exposure and HLA in healthy donors. PCR amplification relied on 60 Vbeta primers (plus 13 Jbeta primers). Measured with immunoSEQ multiplex PCR; TCRdb has only the in-frame clones, and not every one. Among 95,000 to 150,000 clones listed, 77% were seen once. Specimen: PBMCs. The receptors were sampled from a young man in good health and CMV-seropositive.

The chain joins TRBV7-2 to TRBJ1-1, with TRBD1 matching 8 bases. This CDR3 contains 14 residues. V trimming: 2 bases; J trimming: 3 bases; junction bases outside the gene matches: 2. Germline CDR1 SGHTA, CDR2 FQGNSA. The CDR3 spells CASSLQGAYTEAFF. DNA of the CDR3: TGTGCCAGCAGCTTACAGGGGGCGTACACTGAAGCTTTCTTT.

The J gene is TRBJ1-6, the V gene TRBV4-1; D call uncertain. V was clipped by 3 bases and J by 7 bases, with 19 bases between them. Germline V lookup: CDR1 MGHRA, CDR2 YSYEKL. The CDR3 totals 17 residues. CDR3 coding DNA: TGCGCCAGCAGCCATGGGGAGCTTCGGACGCGGAATTCACCCCTCCACTTT. Protein: CASSHGELRTRNSPLHF.

This clone has more than one count but fewer than ten. The CDR3 here is CASSPRGLVTDTQYF. The CDR3, as DNA: TGTGCCAGCAGCCCAAGGGGTTTAGTCACAGATACGCAGTATTTT. The chain has TRBV11-2 and TRBJ2-3; the D gene is possibly TRBD1 (5 bases). Germline-derived CDR1 and CDR2 are SGHAT and FQNNGV. V was cut by 5 bases and J by 2 bases, with 14 bases left in between. The CDR3 is 15 residues long. Looking up the rest from reference TRBV11-2 and TRBJ2-3 gives the full variable domain: EAGVAQSPRYKIIEKRQSVAFWCNPISGHATLYWYQQILGQGPKLLIQFQNNGVVDDSQLPKDRFSAERLKGVDSTLKIQPAKLEDSAVYLCASSPRGLVTDTQYFGPGTRLTVL.

This sequence joins TRBV5-6 and TRBJ2-2, with 10 bases fitting TRBD2. The CDR3 is 16 residues long. The germline CDR1 and CDR2 sequences are SGHDT and YYEEEE. With V trimmed by 2 bases and J by 3 bases, 4 bases remained unmatched. In DNA form, the CDR3 reads TGTGCCAGCAGCTTCACTAGCGGGGTCTACACCGGGGAGCTGTTTTTT. This encodes CASSFTSGVYTGELFF.

As for this clone: Germline is not matched at one junction end, which may reflect a read error. This chain uses TRBV7-7 with TRBJ2-7, with D hard to call. The CDR3 runs 14 residues. The germline V gene has CDR1 SSHAT and CDR2 FNYEAQ (reference sequence). The CDR3 sequence is CASSLDPSSYEQYF. The CDR3, as DNA: TGTGCTAGCAGCTTAGACCCCAGCTCCTACGAGCAGTACTTC.

This rearrangement joins TRBV27 to TRBJ1-5; D gene uncertain. This CDR3 has 15 residues. The V gene's germline CDR1 is MNHEY and CDR2 SMNVEV (reference sequence). V dropped 2 bases and J dropped 2 bases, with 10 bases sitting between them. CDR3 sequence: CASSLEGYGNQPQHF. Here the CDR3 DNA reads TGTGCCAGCAGTTTAGAGGGCTACGGCAATCAGCCCCAGCATTTT.

This rearrangement joins TRBV6-4 to TRBJ2-1; tentatively, D is TRBD2 (6 bases). This CDR3 contains 14 residues. The V and J ends lost 4 bases and 10 bases respectively, with 17 bases between them. Germline V gives CDR1 MRHNA, CDR2 SNTAGT. The CDR3 bases are TGTGCCAGCAGTGTCGCTCCGGGAGTAAGGGAGCAGTTCTTC. This codes for CASSVAPGVREQFF.

There are a few counts of this clone. The rearrangement links TRBV19 to TRBJ2-7, with TRBD2 identical over 7 bases. Germline V gene lookup returns CDR1 LNHDA and CDR2 SQIVND (reference sequence). This CDR3 has 14 residues. The V gene end was trimmed by 3 bases and the J gene end by 3 bases; junction bases not matched to a gene: 5. The CDR3 sequence is CASSMNGGFYEQYF. CDR3 sequence (DNA): TGTGCCAGTAGTATGAACGGGGGGTTCTACGAGCAGTACTTC.

The chain carries TRBV10-2 and TRBJ1-5, with D possibly being TRBD1 (5 bases). Germline V gene data show CDR1 as WSHSY and CDR2 as SAAADI. V was trimmed by 0 bases and J by 5 bases, leaving 11 bases between them. This CDR3 is 15 amino acids long. CDR3 nucleotide sequence: TGCGCCAGCAGTGAGTCGAGGCAGGGTGATCAGCCCCAGCATTTT. It is translated as CASSESRQGDQPQHF.

The sample holds one count of this clone. The genes are TRBV4-2 and TRBJ2-3; 11 positions agree with TRBD2. Per the germline V gene, CDR1 is LGHNA and CDR2 is YNFKEQ. V was pared by 5 bases and J by 4 bases, with 5 bases of the junction left unmatched. The CDR3 totals 15 residues. CDR3 in amino acids: CASSETSGGADTQYF. The CDR3 DNA is TGTGCCAGCAGCGAAACTAGCGGGGGCGCAGATACGCAGTATTTT.

The chain employs TRBV11-2 and TRBJ2-2; tentatively, D is TRBD1 (5 bases). V lost 3 bases to trimming and J lost 7 bases, with 15 bases between them. The CDR3 totals 15 residues. Germline CDR1 and CDR2: SGHAT and FQNNGV. This chain's CDR3 is CASSLVRGRGGELFF. The DNA of the CDR3 is TGTGCCAGCAGCTTGGTCAGAGGAAGGGGCGGGGAGCTGTTTTTT.

The chain combines TRBV6-1 with TRBJ2-1; D is unresolved. CDR1 is MNHNS, CDR2 SASEGT, per germline. The CDR3 covers 16 residues. The ends were cut back, 1 base at V and 1 base at J, with 11 bases in the middle. In DNA, the CDR3 is TGTGCCAGCAGTGAAGTTGGCCTAGATTCCTACAATGAGCAGTTCTTC. Translating gives CASSEVGLDSYNEQFF.

The chain links TRBV27 to TRBJ2-1; 10 bases fit TRBD2. Unmatched junction bases numbered 8, after V lost 3 bases and J lost 6 bases. The germline V gene encodes CDR1 MNHEY and CDR2 SMNVEV (reference sequence). This CDR3 has 16 amino acids. The CDR3 nucleotides read TGTGCCAGCAGTTTTCGGCGGACTAGCGGAAGCAATGAGCAGTTCTTC. It translates to CASSFRRTSGSNEQFF.

This clone was found a few times. CDR3 protein: CASGGNEQYF. In DNA, the CDR3 is TGTGCCAGCGGGGGGAACGAGCAGTACTTC. V is TRBV6-6 and J is TRBJ2-7; D possibly corresponds to TRBD2 (6 bases). Trimming pared 8 bases from V and 5 bases from J, leaving 7 bases between. This CDR3 region has 10 residues. The V gene's germline CDR1 is MNHNY and CDR2 SVGAGI (reference sequence).

The chain couples TRBV29-1 to TRBJ1-2; D ambiguous. This CDR3 region has 13 residues. Germline V gene data show CDR1 as SQVTM and CDR2 as ANQGSEA. V shed 2 bases and J shed 0 bases, with 7 bases lying between them. CDR3 DNA: TGCAGCGTTGAATCGGGGACTAACTATGGCTACACCTTC. Translation gives CSVESGTNYGYTF.

The V gene is TRBV5-4, the J gene TRBJ2-3; TRBD1 matches 8 bases. V gave up 2 bases and J gave up 5 bases; unmatched junction bases: 10. This CDR3 contains 16 residues. In germline, CDR1 is SGHNT, CDR2 YYREEE (reference sequence). CDR3 sequence: CASSFRVEQGVDTQYF. CDR3 nucleotide sequence: TGTGCCAGCAGCTTCCGGGTAGAACAGGGGGTAGATACGCAGTATTTT.

This clone occurred once. The chain is built from TRBV13 and TRBJ1-1; D might be TRBD1 (5 bases). The V gene's germline CDR1 is PRHDT and CDR2 FYEKMQ (reference sequence). This CDR3 region has 13 residues. V dropped 0 bases and J dropped 5 bases, with 7 bases sitting between them. The CDR3 nucleotides are TGTGCCAGCAGCTTAGGACGGGGGACTGAAGCTTTCTTT. It specifies CASSLGRGTEAFF.

The chain links TRBV2 to TRBJ1-2, with D possibly being TRBD1 (5 bases). The germline CDR1 and CDR2 sequences are SNHLY and FYNNEI. Trimming pared 2 bases from V and 6 bases from J, leaving 10 bases between. This CDR3 has 13 amino acids. Here the CDR3 DNA reads TGTGCCAGCAGTGAATCCTTCAGGGATGGCTACACCTTC. This translates into CASSESFRDGYTF.

The J gene is TRBJ2-7, the V gene TRBV14; 7 positions agree with TRBD1. V shed 6 bases, J shed 4 bases, and the junction held 9 bases outside the gene matches. CDR3 length: 14 residues. Germline assignment: CDR1 SGHDN and CDR2 FVKESK. The CDR3 DNA is TGTGCCAGCAGTAGACCGGGACAGTCGTACGAGCAGTACTTC. It specifies CASSRPGQSYEQYF. The complete variable domain, with remaining parts taken from reference TRBV14 and TRBJ2-7, reads EAGVTQFPSHSVIEKGQTVTLRCDPISGHDNLYWYRRVMGKEIKFLLHFVKESKQDESGMPNNRFLAERTGGTYSTLKVQPAELEDSGVYFCASSRPGQSYEQYFGPGTRLTVT.

This clone was recorded only once. This chain connects TRBV7-9 to TRBJ1-1; 10 bases are shared with TRBD1. The CDR3 loop spans 14 amino acids. Germline V lookup: CDR1 SEHNR, CDR2 FQNEAQ (reference sequence). Trimming at V came to 5 bases and at J to 4 bases, leaving 4 bases not matched to a gene. CDR3 loop: CASSPGDRGTEAFF. The DNA for the CDR3 is TGTGCCAGCAGCCCGGGGGACAGGGGCACTGAAGCTTTCTTT.

This chain connects TRBV9 to TRBJ2-5; 7 bases map to TRBD2. Per the germline V gene, CDR1 is SGDLS and CDR2 is YYNGEE. J was trimmed by 5 bases and V by 7 bases; bases with no gene match: 5. This CDR3 contains 12 residues. The CDR3: CASGSGIETQYF. CDR3 nucleotide sequence: TGTGCCAGCGGGAGCGGGATTGAGACCCAGTACTTC.

The rearrangement uses TRBV27 and TRBJ1-1; perhaps TRBD1 as D (6 bases). V lost 5 bases to trimming and J lost 0 bases, with 13 bases between them. This CDR3 spans 15 amino acids. The germline gives CDR1 MNHEY, CDR2 SMNVEV (reference sequence). The CDR3 region is CASSPRTAMNTEAFF. The CDR3 region has the DNA TGTGCCAGCAGTCCCCGGACAGCCATGAACACTGAAGCTTTCTTT.